Detailed here is one T cell receptor (beta chain). The sample holds other DNA sequences that translate to the same CDR3. Repertoires were generated with immunoSEQ multiplex PCR, while TCRdb's copy carries only in-frame clones and drops some. The sample includes approximately 70,000 clones, 75% to 95% of them seen just once. This entry belongs to a study of T cell changes during pregnancy in multiple sclerosis. This TCR was recovered from a female donor with multiple sclerosis, enrolled in a pregnancy study. This specimen was CD4+ T cells from peripheral blood mononuclear cells, taken before pregnancy.

CDR3 DNA: TGTGCCAGCAGCTTAAAGGACAGCACTGAAGCTTTCTTT. Encoded protein: CASSLKDSTEAFF. V and J are TRBV7-3 and TRBJ1-1; a possible D gene is TRBD1 (6 bases). Germline V gene data show CDR1 as SGHTA and CDR2 as FQGTGA. The CDR3 has 13 residues. Between the trimmed V and J ends, which lost 1 base and 4 bases, there was a span of 7 bases.